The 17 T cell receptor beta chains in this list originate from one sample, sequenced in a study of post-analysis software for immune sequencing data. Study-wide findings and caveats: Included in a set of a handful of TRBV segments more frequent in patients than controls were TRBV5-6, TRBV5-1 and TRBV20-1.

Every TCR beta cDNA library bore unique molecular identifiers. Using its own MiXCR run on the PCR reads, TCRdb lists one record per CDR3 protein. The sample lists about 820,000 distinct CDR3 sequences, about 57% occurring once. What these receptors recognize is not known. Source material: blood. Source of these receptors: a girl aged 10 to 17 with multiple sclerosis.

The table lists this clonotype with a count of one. CDR3 nucleotide sequence: TGCAGTGCGGCTAGCGGGAGTACCAACGCAGATACGCAGTATTTT. Translation: CSAASGSTNADTQYF. The rearrangement joins TRBV20-1 to TRBJ2-3; 10 nucleotides align to TRBD2. There are 15 residues in the CDR3. Germline loops: CDR1 DFQATT, CDR2 SNEGSKA (reference sequence). V lost 6 bases, J lost 4 bases, and 10 bases stayed unmatched.

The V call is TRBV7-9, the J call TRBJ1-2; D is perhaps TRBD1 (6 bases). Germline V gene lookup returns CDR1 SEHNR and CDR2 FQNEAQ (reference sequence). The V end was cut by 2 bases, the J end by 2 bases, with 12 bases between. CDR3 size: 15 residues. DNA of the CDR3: TGTGCCAGCAGCTTATTAGGGGGGATGAACTATGGCTACACCTTC. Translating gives CASSLLGGMNYGYTF.

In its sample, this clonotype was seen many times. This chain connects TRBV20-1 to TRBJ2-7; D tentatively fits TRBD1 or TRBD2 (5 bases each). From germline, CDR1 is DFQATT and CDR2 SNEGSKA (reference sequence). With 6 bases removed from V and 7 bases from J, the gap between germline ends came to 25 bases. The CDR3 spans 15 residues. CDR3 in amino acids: CSAPWDGKTFGEQYF. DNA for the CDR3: TGCAGTGCCCCCTGGGACGGGAAGACGTTCGGAGAGCAGTACTTC.

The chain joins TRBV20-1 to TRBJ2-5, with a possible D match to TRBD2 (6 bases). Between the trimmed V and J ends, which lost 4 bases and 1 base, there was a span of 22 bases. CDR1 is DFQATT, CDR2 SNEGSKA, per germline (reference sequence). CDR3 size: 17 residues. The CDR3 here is CSATRRGGHTRQETQYF. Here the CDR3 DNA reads TGCAGTGCTACAAGGAGGGGCGGGCACACACGCCAAGAGACCCAGTACTTC.

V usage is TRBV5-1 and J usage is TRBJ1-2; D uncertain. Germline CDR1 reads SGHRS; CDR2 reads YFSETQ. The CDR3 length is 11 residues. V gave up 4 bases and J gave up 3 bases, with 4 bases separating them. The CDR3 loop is CASSMDYGYTF. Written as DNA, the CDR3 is TGCGCCAGCAGCATGGACTATGGCTACACCTTC. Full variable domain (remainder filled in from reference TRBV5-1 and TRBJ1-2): KAGVTQTPRYLIKTRGQQVTLSCSPISGHRSVSWYQQTPGQGLQFLFEYFSETQRNKGNFPGRFSGRQFSNSRSEMNVSTLELGDSALYLCASSMDYGYTFGSGTRLTVV.

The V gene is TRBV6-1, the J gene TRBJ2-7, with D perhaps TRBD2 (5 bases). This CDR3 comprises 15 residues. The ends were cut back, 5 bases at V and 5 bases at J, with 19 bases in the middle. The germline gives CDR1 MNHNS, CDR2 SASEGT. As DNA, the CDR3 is TGTGCCAGCAGTCGGACCGTCGGGGAAGGTCACGAGCAGTACTTC. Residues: CASSRTVGEGHEQYF.

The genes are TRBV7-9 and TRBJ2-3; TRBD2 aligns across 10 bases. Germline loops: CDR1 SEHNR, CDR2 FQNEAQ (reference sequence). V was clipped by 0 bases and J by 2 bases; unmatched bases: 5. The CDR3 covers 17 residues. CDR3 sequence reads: CASSLAGLARTTDTQYF. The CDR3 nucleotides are TGTGCCAGCAGCTTAGCGGGACTAGCGAGAACCACAGATACGCAGTATTTT.

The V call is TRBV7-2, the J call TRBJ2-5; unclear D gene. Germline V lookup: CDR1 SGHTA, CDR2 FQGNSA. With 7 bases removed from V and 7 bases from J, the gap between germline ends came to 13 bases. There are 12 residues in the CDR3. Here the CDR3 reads CASTSNSGTQYF. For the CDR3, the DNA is TGTGCCAGCACCTCAAATTCGGGGACCCAGTACTTC.

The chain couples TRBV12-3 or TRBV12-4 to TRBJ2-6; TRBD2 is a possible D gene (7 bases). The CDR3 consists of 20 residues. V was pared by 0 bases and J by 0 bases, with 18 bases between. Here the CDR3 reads CASSLAKGVAGFSGANVLTF. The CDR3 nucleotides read TGTGCCAGCAGTTTAGCGAAGGGGGTAGCGGGCTTCTCTGGGGCCAACGTCCTGACTTTC.

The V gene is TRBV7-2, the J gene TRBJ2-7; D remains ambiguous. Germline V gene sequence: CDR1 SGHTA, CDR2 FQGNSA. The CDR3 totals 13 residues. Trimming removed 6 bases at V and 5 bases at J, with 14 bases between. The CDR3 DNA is TGTGCCAGCAGGGCCCCTGGTTCCAACGAGCAGTACTTC. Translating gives CASRAPGSNEQYF.

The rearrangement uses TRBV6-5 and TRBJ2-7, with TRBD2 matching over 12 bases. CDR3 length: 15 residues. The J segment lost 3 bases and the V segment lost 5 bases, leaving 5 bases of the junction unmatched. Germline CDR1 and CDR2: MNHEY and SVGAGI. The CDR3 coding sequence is TGTGCCAGCAGTAAACTAGCGGGAGGACACTACGAGCAGTACTTC. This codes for CASSKLAGGHYEQYF.

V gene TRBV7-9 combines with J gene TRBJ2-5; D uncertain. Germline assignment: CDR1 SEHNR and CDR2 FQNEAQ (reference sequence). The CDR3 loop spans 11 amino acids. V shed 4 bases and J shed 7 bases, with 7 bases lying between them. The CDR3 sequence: CASSSMGTQYF. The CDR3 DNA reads TGTGCCAGCAGCTCGATGGGGACCCAGTACTTC.

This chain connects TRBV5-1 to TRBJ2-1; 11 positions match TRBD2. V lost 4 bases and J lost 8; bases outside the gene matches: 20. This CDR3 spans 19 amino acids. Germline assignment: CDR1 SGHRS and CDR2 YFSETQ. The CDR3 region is CASSPRPNLAGGPGDEQFF. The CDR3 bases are TGCGCCAGCAGCCCCAGGCCGAATTTAGCGGGAGGGCCGGGGGATGAGCAGTTCTTC. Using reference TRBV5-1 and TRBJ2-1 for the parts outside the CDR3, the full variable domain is KAGVTQTPRYLIKTRGQQVTLSCSPISGHRSVSWYQQTPGQGLQFLFEYFSETQRNKGNFPGRFSGRQFSNSRSEMNVSTLELGDSALYLCASSPRPNLAGGPGDEQFFGPGTRLTVL.

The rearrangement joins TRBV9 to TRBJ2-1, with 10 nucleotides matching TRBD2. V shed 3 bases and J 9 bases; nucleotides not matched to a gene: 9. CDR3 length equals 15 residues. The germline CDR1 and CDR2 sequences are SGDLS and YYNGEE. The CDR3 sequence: CASSAGLADRGEQFF. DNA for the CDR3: TGTGCCAGCAGCGCCGGACTAGCGGATAGGGGTGAGCAGTTCTTC.

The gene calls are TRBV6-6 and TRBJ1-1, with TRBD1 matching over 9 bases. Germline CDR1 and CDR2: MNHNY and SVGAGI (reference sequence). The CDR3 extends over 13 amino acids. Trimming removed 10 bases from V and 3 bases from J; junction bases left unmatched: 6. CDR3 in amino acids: CATGDREYTEAFF. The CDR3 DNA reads TGTGCCACCGGGGACAGGGAATACACTGAAGCTTTCTTT.

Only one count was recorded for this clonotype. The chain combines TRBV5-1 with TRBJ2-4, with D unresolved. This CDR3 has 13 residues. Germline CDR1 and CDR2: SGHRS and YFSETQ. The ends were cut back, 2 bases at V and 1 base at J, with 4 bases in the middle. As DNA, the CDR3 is TGCGCCAGCAGCTTTGACGCCAAAAACATTCAGTACTTC. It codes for CASSFDAKNIQYF.

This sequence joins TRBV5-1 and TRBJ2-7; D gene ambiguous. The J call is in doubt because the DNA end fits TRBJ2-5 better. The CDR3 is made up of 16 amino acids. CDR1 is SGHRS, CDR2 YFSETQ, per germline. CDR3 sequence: CASSLDPGPLGETQYF. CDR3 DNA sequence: TGCGCCAGCAGCTTGGACCCCGGGCCCCTGGGAGAGACCCAGTACTTC.